The clone carrying this T cell receptor (beta chain) appeared a single time. Sequencing was performed with immunoSEQ multiplex PCR; in TCRdb, only in-frame clones are kept and a portion is missing. The table shows about 220,000 clones, with about four fifths occurring only once. The source of the sample is a study of blood T cell repertoires in COVID-19. Study in general: Acute and convalescent COVID-19 specimens originated in the United States, Italy and Spain. Nucleic acid was either cDNA or gDNA, and it came from T cells, B-cell-depleted T cells, or PBMCs.

CDR3 length equals 13 residues. The ends were cut back, 5 bases at V and 2 bases at J, with 9 bases in the middle. Germline CDR1 reads MDHEN; CDR2 reads SYDVKM. The rearrangement joins TRBV28 to TRBJ1-2; TRBD1 might be the D (5 bases). Specimen: PBMCs or T cells enriched from blood (not recorded which). The receptor was derived from a woman aged 40 to 50 with acute COVID-19. CDR3 residues: CASSPDSNYGYTF. The CDR3 region has the DNA TGTGCCAGCAGTCCCGACAGCAACTATGGCTACACCTTC.